Presented here are 23 T cell receptor beta chains from one specimen sequenced in a study of T-cell memory formation after mild COVID-19. TCRdb fed the 5' RACE reads into MiXCR, producing one record per CDR3 protein. Among 180,000 or so distinct CDR3 sequences listed, around a tenth were seen once. Sequencing input: PBMCs or a T cell subset sorted from them (not recorded which). These receptor sequences come from a young man who had mild COVID-19 (a few samples of this study predate the infection). Cell type and time point are not known.

This clonotype was observed a handful of times. The J gene is TRBJ1-3, the V gene TRBV5-1; no reliable D call. This CDR3 is 15 amino acids long. Germline values: CDR1 SGHRS, CDR2 YFSETQ. The V gene lost 0 bases and the J gene lost 0 bases, with 7 bases spanning the gap. The CDR3, as DNA: TGCGCCAGCAGCTTGGGGGTTAACTCTGGAAACACCATATATTTT. It yields the protein CASSLGVNSGNTIYF.

This clonotype has only a few counts. The chain uses TRBV20-1 and TRBJ1-2; D is undetermined. Germline V gene lookup returns CDR1 DFQATT and CDR2 SNEGSKA (reference sequence). Trimming took off 3 bases at V and 0 bases at J, with 8 bases between the two ends. This CDR3 is 13 amino acids long. The CDR3, as DNA: TGCAGTGCTAGCGGCAGGACTAACTATGGCTACACCTTC. Translated: CSASGRTNYGYTF.

V gene TRBV5-1 combines with J gene TRBJ2-7; D not certain. Between the trimmed V and J ends, which lost 3 bases and 3 bases, there was a span of 10 bases. Germline V CDR1 and CDR2: SGHRS, YFSETQ. The length of the CDR3 is 13 residues. The chain's CDR3 is CASSSGPHYEQYV. Written as DNA, the CDR3 is TGCGCCAGCAGCTCCGGGCCACACTACGAGCAGTACGTC.

The rearrangement links TRBV4-3 to TRBJ2-7; D unclear. The CDR3 length is 13 residues. Germline values: CDR1 LGHNA, CDR2 YSLEER. V was trimmed by 0 bases and J by 2 bases, leaving 5 bases between them. CDR3 amino acids: CASSQDSTYEQYV. CDR3 nucleotide sequence: TGCGCCAGCAGCCAAGATTCCACCTACGAGCAGTACGTC.

The V and J genes are TRBV3-1 and TRBJ2-1, with TRBD2 matching 8 bases. After removal of 4 bases from V and 3 bases from J, the junction contained 5 bases not matched to a gene. The length of the CDR3 is 15 residues. Germline V lookup: CDR1 LGHDT, CDR2 YNNKEL (reference sequence). CDR3 protein: CASSPWRGVYNEQFF. CDR3 nucleotides: TGTGCCAGCAGCCCATGGCGGGGGGTCTACAATGAGCAGTTCTTC.

The gene calls are TRBV4-3 and TRBJ1-4; maybe TRBD1 (5 bases). The germline V and J ends were trimmed by 4 bases and 4 bases, with 10 bases remaining between them. CDR1 is LGHNA and CDR2 is YSLEER in the germline V gene. This CDR3 is 14 amino acids long. The CDR3 region is CASSRTRLNEKLFF. CDR3 bases: TGCGCCAGCAGCCGGACACGGCTTAATGAAAAACTGTTTTTT.

This clonotype was detected a few times. This rearrangement joins TRBV7-9 to TRBJ2-5; D not resolved. The CDR3 sequence is 14 residues long. V lost 4 bases and J 5 bases, leaving 14 bases between the germline ends. Germline CDR1 is SEHNR and CDR2 is FQNEAQ (reference sequence). CDR3 bases: TGTGCCAGCAGCTCGAAGGACGCACCGGAGACCCAGTACTTC. This encodes CASSSKDAPETQYF.

The chain couples TRBV7-9 to TRBJ1-2; D is possibly TRBD1 (6 bases). Per germline, CDR1 SEHNR and CDR2 FQNEAQ (reference sequence). The CDR3 consists of 16 residues. V lost 2 bases, J lost 4 bases, and 17 bases lay in between. The CDR3 DNA follows: TGTGCCAGCAGCTTACTAGACAGGACGAGGGGCTATGGCTACACCTTC. Its protein product is CASSLLDRTRGYGYTF.

This clonotype was recorded a few times. The chain combines TRBV10-1 with TRBJ2-7; TRBD1 agrees at 9 bases. The germline CDR1 and CDR2 sequences are WNHNN and SYGVQD (reference sequence). CDR3 length: 13 residues. The J segment lost 4 bases and the V segment lost 6 bases, leaving 4 bases of the junction unmatched. This CDR3 reads CASRPDRGYEQYF. The CDR3, as DNA: TGCGCCAGCAGACCCGACAGGGGGTACGAGCAGTACTTC.

The genes are TRBV7-2 and TRBJ1-2, with a possible D match to TRBD1 (6 bases). V was clipped by 5 bases and J by 8 bases, with 21 bases between them. Germline lookup yields CDR1 SGHTA and CDR2 FQGNSA. There are 15 residues in the CDR3. CDR3: CASSPPSQGRDGYTF. The CDR3 DNA reads TGTGCCAGCAGCCCGCCGAGTCAGGGGAGAGACGGCTACACCTTC.

The chain recombines TRBV2 with TRBJ1-3; D gene ambiguous. Per the germline V gene, CDR1 is SNHLY and CDR2 is FYNNEI. Trimming took off 6 bases at V and 3 bases at J, with 12 bases between the two ends. This CDR3 region has 14 residues. CDR3 protein: CASRWQPNGNTIYF. The CDR3 bases are TGTGCCAGCAGATGGCAGCCGAATGGAAACACCATATATTTT. The full variable domain, rest sourced from reference TRBV2 and TRBJ1-3, is EPEVTQTPSHQVTQMGQEVILRCVPISNHLYFYWYRQILGQKVEFLVSFYNNEISEKSEIFDDQFSVERPDGSNFTLKIRSTKLEDSAMYFCASRWQPNGNTIYFGEGSWLTVV.

The chain is built from TRBV5-6 and TRBJ2-2; 9 bases are shared with TRBD1. The V gene end was trimmed by 7 bases and the J gene end by 5 bases; junction bases not matched to a gene: 15. This CDR3 comprises 17 residues. Looked up from germline, CDR1 is SGHDT and CDR2 is YYEEEE. The CDR3 coding sequence is TGTGCCAGCTCGCTTCCGGGACAGGGATTTTCAACCGGGGAGCTGTTTTTT. Amino acids: CASSLPGQGFSTGELFF.

The chain carries TRBV7-3 and TRBJ2-3; D is unclear. Deletions cut 2 bases from V and 4 bases from J, with 7 bases between. CDR1 is SGHTA, CDR2 FQGTGA, per germline. The CDR3 contains 13 residues. CDR3: CASSLQRSDTQYF. Written as DNA, the CDR3 is TGTGCCAGCAGCTTACAACGGTCAGATACGCAGTATTTT.

This clonotype was seen a few times. V usage is TRBV5-1 and J usage is TRBJ2-5; 13 positions agree with TRBD2. Germline-derived CDR1 and CDR2 are SGHRS and YFSETQ. This CDR3 is built from 16 residues. V dropped 2 bases and J dropped 0; count of bases not matched to a gene: 1. The CDR3 protein is CASSLLAGGYQETQYF. CDR3 nucleotides: TGCGCCAGCAGCTTACTAGCGGGGGGGTACCAAGAGACCCAGTACTTC.

The CDR3 coding sequence is TGTGCCAGCAGCTTAACGTCACTCGCGGCCGCCGAGCAGTACTTC. Its translation: CASSLTSLAAAEQYF. The chain uses TRBV7-2 and TRBJ2-7; D ambiguous. Germline V lookup: CDR1 SGHTA, CDR2 FQGNSA. Trimming removed 2 bases at V and 6 bases at J, with 17 bases between. The CDR3 spans 15 residues.

The chain is built from TRBV7-2 and TRBJ2-5, with TRBD2 as a possible D gene (6 bases). The CDR3 consists of 14 residues. The V gene lost 4 bases and the J gene lost 4 bases, with 13 bases spanning the gap. Germline V gene data show CDR1 as SGHTA and CDR2 as FQGNSA. The CDR3: CASSSRGLGETQYF. In DNA form, the CDR3 reads TGTGCCAGCAGCTCCCGGGGGTTAGGAGAGACCCAGTACTTC.

The rearrangement uses TRBV6-2 or TRBV6-3 and TRBJ2-1, with 7 bases lining up with TRBD2. V shed 5 bases, J shed 3 bases, and the junction held 1 base outside the gene matches. Germline-derived CDR1 and CDR2 are MNHEY and SVGEGT. The length of the CDR3 is 13 residues. CDR3 amino acids: CASSPGGYNEQFF. The CDR3 DNA follows: TGTGCCAGCAGTCCGGGGGGCTACAATGAGCAGTTCTTC.

In its sample, this clonotype was seen many times. The CDR3 sequence is CASTPTGRYEQYF. CDR3 sequence (DNA): TGTGCCAGCACCCCGACAGGGAGGTACGAGCAGTACTTC. The J gene is TRBJ2-7, the V gene TRBV6-2 or TRBV6-3; D is possibly TRBD1 (7 bases). V lost 7 bases and J lost 4, with 14 bases in between. The CDR3 consists of 13 residues. The germline CDR1 and CDR2 sequences are MNHEY and SVGEGT.

The chain is built from TRBV4-2 and TRBJ2-7; 8 bases are shared with TRBD1. V dropped 6 bases and J dropped 4; count of bases not matched to a gene: 11. The CDR3 sequence is 15 residues long. Germline V CDR1 and CDR2: LGHNA, YNFKEQ. CDR3 loop: CASRSGGALSYEQYF. The CDR3 DNA reads as TGTGCCAGCAGGTCAGGGGGCGCGCTATCATACGAGCAGTACTTC.

V gene TRBV18 combines with J gene TRBJ2-1; D is ambiguous. The CDR3 is 15 amino acids. The germline V gene encodes CDR1 KGHSH and CDR2 LQKENI. V lost 6 bases and J lost 5, with 17 bases in between. CDR3 DNA sequence: TGTGCCAGCTCCCCCGCCGTCGGATACAACAATGAGCAGTTCTTC. Translated: CASSPAVGYNNEQFF.

The rearrangement links TRBV3-1 to TRBJ1-6, with D possibly matching TRBD1 (6 bases). Per the germline V gene, CDR1 is LGHDT and CDR2 is YNNKEL (reference sequence). The CDR3 contains 13 residues. The V end was cut by 6 bases, the J end by 7 bases, with 10 bases between. CDR3 loop: CASSPTGNSPLHF. The DNA of the CDR3 is TGTGCCAGCAGTCCTACAGGGAATTCACCCCTCCACTTT.

This chain connects TRBV7-2 to TRBJ2-4; 7 nucleotides line up with TRBD1. Germline-derived CDR1 and CDR2 are SGHTA and FQGNSA. The V and J ends lost 5 bases and 1 base, in that order; junction bases with no gene match: 2. The CDR3 spans 14 residues. CDR3 amino acids: CASSPDRAKNIQYF. The CDR3 bases are TGTGCCAGCAGCCCGGACAGGGCCAAAAACATTCAGTACTTC.

The chain has TRBV7-2 and TRBJ1-1; 8 nucleotides match TRBD1. Germline-derived CDR1 and CDR2 are SGHTA and FQGNSA. Unmatched junction bases numbered 3, after V lost 5 bases and J lost 4 bases. CDR3 length: 13 amino acids. The CDR3 region has the DNA TGTGCCAGCAGCAGACAGGGGTTCACTGAAGCTTTCTTT. Its protein is CASSRQGFTEAFF.